What follows is one TCR beta chain and its context. Antigen: not known. The source of the sample is a study of blood T cells in healthy people across ages. The use of a sample-barcoded 5' primer and a J-beta primer mix characterized a second PCR of about 7 to 12 cycles. Every molecule of cDNA carried a tag from a template-switch adaptor with 12 random nucleotides. TCRdb re-called the 5' RACE reads with MiXCR, one entry per CDR3 protein. The data show around 600,000 distinct CDR3 sequences, 47% seen once. Regarding the study as a whole: Unknown donor CMV status possibly confounded expanded clonotype changes.

The CDR3 has 13 residues. V was cut by 3 bases and J by 4 bases, with 12 bases left in between. Germline lookup yields CDR1 DFQATT and CDR2 SNEGSKA (reference sequence). Every sample yielded at least 6 million isolated PBMCs. The sequenced material came from blood. The V call is TRBV20-1, the J call TRBJ1-2; D unresolved. The sequence was collected from a man at least 80 years old in good health. CDR3 bases: TGCAGTGCTAGGACGGAACGGGGCTATGGCTACACCTTC. Translation gives CSARTERGYGYTF.